These T cell receptor beta chains were read from a single sample in a study of spatial heterogeneity in lung cancer. TCRdb processed the 5' RACE reads anew with MiXCR; each CDR3 protein has one entry. The table lists just under 1,500 distinct CDR3 sequences, roughly 20% of them singletons, with about 47% in the top ten. The specimen was lung tumor tissue, collected at surgery. These receptors all come from a male donor with early-stage non-small cell lung cancer. Each CDR3 is given without its conserved first and last residue.

v_call,j_call,cdr3_aa
TRBV19,TRBJ2-2,ASSPQTGGRGANTGELF
TRBV27,TRBJ2-6,ASSPLRASGANVLT
TRBV14,TRBJ2-1,ASARGSYNEQF
TRBV24-1,TRBJ1-2,ATSDKMDRVGYT
TRBV24-1,TRBJ2-1,ATSDLTGREQF
TRBV7-2,TRBJ2-7,ASSPRSTGGYEQY
TRBV3-1,TRBJ1-1,ASSQETTEAF
TRBV18,TRBJ1-5,ASSPSGDSNQPQH
TRBV5-1,TRBJ2-1,ASSLSDSSYNEQF
TRBV29-1,TRBJ1-4,SARTGGPTNEKLF
TRBV3-1,TRBJ2-5,ASSQRGGQETQY
TRBV7-2,TRBJ2-3,ASSLGGSDTQY
TRBV6-1,TRBJ1-6,ASRENRVQNSPLH
TRBV5-1,TRBJ1-2,ASSPGTVRDYT
TRBV9,TRBJ1-2,ASSASTVANYGYT
TRBV5-1,TRBJ1-1,ASSPPDLGTEAF
TRBV27,TRBJ2-3,ASSVLQGDTDTQY
TRBV23-1,TRBJ2-2,ASIKGQGLNTGELF
TRBV11-2,TRBJ2-5,ASSSGLAGGQETQY
TRBV7-9,TRBJ1-5,ASSLGFRQPQH
TRBV6-5,TRBJ2-5,ASRTQGRETQY
TRBV15,TRBJ2-2,ATSRQGQGRTGELF
TRBV28,TRBJ1-4,ASSFWTGGGEKLF
TRBV7-2,TRBJ2-5,ASSPPSQETQY
TRBV5-1,TRBJ2-1,ASSLAPQGGEYYVGRKTYNEQF
TRBV10-2,TRBJ1-1,ASSANTEAF
TRBV12-3/TRBV12-4,TRBJ1-3,ASSPPRGVNTIY
TRBV7-9,TRBJ2-5,ASSTWLQETQY
TRBV5-4,TRBJ2-1,ASSHAGGRTYNEQF
TRBV6-5,TRBJ2-7,AGEQESSYEQY
TRBV29-1,TRBJ2-1,SAGISYNEQF
TRBV11-2,TRBJ2-7,ASSPWAGTGDYEQY
TRBV24-1,TRBJ2-7,ATSDPGQFPYEQY
TRBV14,TRBJ2-7,ASSQDRNSYEQY
TRBV19,TRBJ2-1,ASTGPKMGEQF
TRBV6-2/TRBV6-3,TRBJ2-1,ASSYGDSGRANEQF
TRBV7-8,TRBJ2-7,ASSLSSQGAREQY
TRBV7-2,TRBJ2-5,ASSSPGTGQETQY
TRBV6-2/TRBV6-3,TRBJ1-5,ASRTYSNQPQH
TRBV4-3,TRBJ1-2,ASSQGQGYGYT
TRBV28,TRBJ1-5,ASTRTGRVEPQH
TRBV6-5,TRBJ1-2,ASRPPGQGLIYGYT
TRBV14,TRBJ1-4,ASSLGQGKLF
TRBV6-1,TRBJ2-1,ASSESYGLAGDEQF
TRBV12-5,TRBJ2-2,ASGATTSGTGELF
TRBV7-6,TRBJ2-6,ASSLATGRASSGANVLT
TRBV5-6,TRBJ2-2,ASSLEGQVPTGELF
TRBV6-7,TRBJ2-5,AKPRDRYQETQY
TRBV6-5,TRBJ2-1,ASSLASGGAYNEQF
TRBV29-1,TRBJ2-7,SVAERFSYEQY
TRBV6-5,TRBJ1-6,ASSYSFQGGNSPLH
TRBV27,TRBJ2-1,ASRTGAINEQF
TRBV7-6,TRBJ2-4,ASSLEERARRETKNIQY